Sequencing of this T cell receptor (beta chain) was carried out in a study of T cell responses to AZD1222 COVID-19 vaccine (dated by TCRdb to 2020 to 2023). Looking at the study overall: AZD1222 recipients whose second dose came at about 4 weeks and those whose second dose came at about 12 weeks were combined into one group, since spike-specific TCR depth and breadth did not differ between the two schedules. TCR sequencing covered more than 230 trial participants: 207 given two doses of AZD1222 and 26 given two doses of MenACWY control vaccine. Trial participants were enrolled into age subgroups of 18-55, 56-69 and 70-plus years, which contained around 140, 26 and 57 TCR-sequenced participants, respectively.

As regards this clone: What antigen it recognizes has not been identified. No much larger clone exists at a distance of one base, and base qualities are not known.

Beyond this particular receptor, the publication reports: After two AZD1222 doses, both the breadth and the depth of spike-specific TCRs were significantly higher than at day 0 and than in MenACWY recipients. Participants were mostly white British, with more females than males. The authors suggested clonal diversity may have been underestimated. No day 14 peak-response samples were available, so repertoires were characterized only after the peak T cell response. Nearly half of unique spike-specific TCRs reportedly recognized epitopes outside regions mutated in the B.1.351 and B.1.1.7 variants. The vaccine-associated CD4 TCRs covered the entire spike protein, and the dominant responses fell in regions 160-218 and 743-854. Conclusions about previously exposed vaccinees are limited, since just six AZD1222 recipients were seropositive for SARS-CoV-2 at baseline. In the small 56-69-year group, the increase in depth fell short of significance, most likely because of low power.

The CDR3 numbers 20 residues from cysteine through phenylalanine. Solely the CDR3 DNA is kept, with 60 bases framed from the first base. Unmatched junction bases come to 17, with V trimmed by 0 bases and J by 3 bases. For CDR1 and CDR2, the germline V gene (reference sequence) lists MNHEY and SMNVEV. The time point label of this sample denotes: baseline before first vaccination. The vaccinee samples were drawn from two UK trials, COV001 and COV002, one of which was a single-blind randomized controlled phase 2/3 trial testing AZD1222 (ChAdOx1 nCoV-19) in healthy adults. Trial participant PBMC samples were collected at day 0 and day 28 after the second dose for TCRbeta chain sequencing. The CDR3 regions of human TCRbeta chains were analyzed by immunosequencing. Regarding the original processing steps: Repertoire TCRs were checked for matches against a reference library of SARS-CoV-2-specific TCRs that had been generated using the MIRA antigen-specificity platform. Breadth was defined as the fraction of unique TCRs that were SARS-CoV-2-associated, and depth was defined as the fraction of total T cells that were SARS-CoV-2-associated. Using the MIRA data, every spike-specific TCR was mapped to the spike region that the TCR reacted to and assigned to either a CD4 or a CD8 class. Log10-transformed breadth and depth values were compared by one-way ANOVA with Sidak's multiple comparisons tests. As stored in TCRdb, this immuneACCESS dataset retains in-frame rearrangements with V and J assigned. A fraction of the clones does not appear; measured against another copy, unresolved V genes explain less than half of the discrepancy, and the remainder lacks a known reason. D and trimming were read from the DNA, whereas the V and J calls and clone size are those reported in that table. The sample data list about 140,000 clones, and 80% to 90% of these were observed just once. The ten largest clones represent approximately 3.1% of the sample.

The sequence was collected from an adult in good health. The sequencing used peripheral blood, collected on day 0 of AZD1222 vaccination. The rearrangement combines TRBV27 with TRBJ2-1; 7 bases in between match TRBD2. The CDR3 region: CASSLSTRGPRRGNYNEQFF. The sequenced DNA: TGTGCCAGCAGTTTATCGACGAGGGGTCCGCGGCGGGGGAACTACAATGAGCAGTTCTTC.